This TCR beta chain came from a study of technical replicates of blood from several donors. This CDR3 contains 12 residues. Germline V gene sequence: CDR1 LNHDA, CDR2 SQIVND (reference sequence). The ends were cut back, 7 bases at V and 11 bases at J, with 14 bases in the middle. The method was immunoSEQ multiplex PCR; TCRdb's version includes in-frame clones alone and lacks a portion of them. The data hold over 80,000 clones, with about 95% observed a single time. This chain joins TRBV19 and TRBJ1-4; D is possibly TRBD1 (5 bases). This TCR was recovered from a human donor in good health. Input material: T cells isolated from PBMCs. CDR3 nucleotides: TGTGCCAGTATTGGGCCCGGGGGTAAACTGTTTTTT. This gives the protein CASIGPGGKLFF.